This T cell receptor beta chain is from a study of esophageal squamous cell carcinoma under preoperative chemotherapy. Across the study: Both tumor-infiltrating lymphocytes and peripheral blood T cells had their TCR repertoires profiled. General study points: Peripheral T cells showed a significant TCR diversity increase after chemotherapy, unlike tumor-infiltrating lymphocytes. After treatment, tumor-infiltrating lymphocytes apparently came partly from blood T cells.

TCRdb re-called the PCR reads with MiXCR, one entry per CDR3 protein. This table holds some 16,000 distinct CDR3 sequences, approximately 61% found once. Time point indicated: before preoperative PTX-NDP chemotherapy. Patients received paclitaxel-nedaplatin as preoperative chemotherapy before surgery. This CDR3 region has 13 residues. Germline CDR1 reads MNHNS; CDR2 reads SASEGT. As regards this clonotype: Its target is not known.

This chain joins TRBV6-1 and TRBJ2-1, with TRBD2 as a possible D gene (5 bases). The end of the DNA aligns better with TRBJ2-7, so the J call may be wrong. The TCR was taken from a human donor with esophageal squamous cell carcinoma. The donor label of this sample is uncertain. Sample collection was performed from a patient given preoperative chemotherapy. The chain's CDR3 is CASREFGTYEQYF. The CDR3, as DNA: TGTGCCAGCAGGGAATTCGGGACCTACGAGCAGTACTTC.